A selection of T cell receptor beta chains follows, all from one sample in a study of T cell responses to AZD1222 COVID-19 vaccine. Sequencing used immunoSEQ multiplex PCR; TCRdb keeps in-frame clones, though not all of them. The table has some 95,000 clones, roughly 90% seen once. Sequencing was performed on peripheral blood, taken 28 days after the second AZD1222 dose. These receptors all stem from an adult who received the AZD1222 COVID-19 vaccine. Both conserved end residues are part of each CDR3. D genes are given only for firm matches. Clone size is given for some rows only: seen once, a few or many times, or a class if the clone is expanded.

V,J,size,D,DNA,CDR3
TRBV29-1,TRBJ1-1,.,.,TGCAGCGTCATTGGGAACACTGAAGCTTTCTTT,CSVIGNTEAFF
TRBV3-1/TRBV3-2,TRBJ1-3,.,.,TGTGCCAGCAGCCGATTGGGGGGCGGGAGCTCTGGAAACACCATATATTTT,CASSRLGGGSSGNTIYF
TRBV5-1,TRBJ1-6,.,TRBD1,TGCGCCAGCAGCTTTCCCCGCCACGGACAGGGAAGGACTTCACCCCTCCACTTT,CASSFPRHGQGRTSPLHF
TRBV6-1,TRBJ1-1,once,TRBD1,TGTGCCAGCAGTGAATGGTTAAGGGGGCTAGGGACTGAAGCTTTCTTT,CASSEWLRGLGTEAFF
TRBV11-3,TRBJ1-2,.,.,TGTGCCAGCAGCTTAAACGACTATGGCTACACCTTC,CASSLNDYGYTF
TRBV7-2,TRBJ2-7,.,TRBD2,TGTGCCAGCAGCCTCGGGGGGGCCCACGACGAGCAGTACTTC,CASSLGGAHDEQYF
TRBV7-2,TRBJ1-2,.,TRBD1,TGTGCCAGCAGCCTGACATGGGACAGATCTACTGGCTACACCTTC,CASSLTWDRSTGYTF
TRBV7-9,TRBJ1-2,.,.,TGTGCCAGCAGCTCCTCGGGGACTGGGAACTATGGCTACACCTTC,CASSSSGTGNYGYTF
TRBV9,TRBJ1-1,.,.,TGTGCCAGCAGGGGAGGGGGACCGAACACTGAAGCTTTCTTT,CASRGGGPNTEAFF
TRBV27,TRBJ1-5,.,.,TGTGCCAGCAGTTTGACAGCTCGCAATCAGCCCCAGCATTTT,CASSLTARNQPQHF
TRBV7-9,TRBJ2-1,few,TRBD2,TGTGCCAGCAGCCACCCTCTAGCGGGAGTTCACAATGAGCAGTTCTTC,CASSHPLAGVHNEQFF
TRBV11-2,TRBJ2-1,.,TRBD2,TGTGCCAGCAGCTCAACTAGCGGGGGGGCGGATGAGCAGTTCTTC,CASSSTSGGADEQFF
TRBV11-2,TRBJ2-3,.,.,TGTGCCAGCAGCCCCCGCGGAGGGGGTCAGGCAGATACGCAGTATTTT,CASSPRGGGQADTQYF
TRBV6-1,TRBJ1-6,.,TRBD1,TGTGCCAGCAGTGAATTAGGGACAGCTTATAATTCACCCCTCCACTTT,CASSELGTAYNSPLHF
TRBV7-9,TRBJ2-3,.,.,TGTGCCAGCAGCTTAGCTCAGGACCCCCGATGGGGCCGCACAGATACGCAGTATTTT,CASSLAQDPRWGRTDTQYF
TRBV3-1/TRBV3-2,TRBJ2-7,.,.,TGTGCCAGCAGCCAAGGGGGACCCGAGCAGTACTTC,CASSQGGPEQYF
TRBV3-1/TRBV3-2,TRBJ2-5,.,.,TGTGCCAGCAGCCCCCCTTACAAAGGGGAGACCCAGTACTTC,CASSPPYKGETQYF
TRBV19,TRBJ2-7,.,TRBD1,TGTGCCACCAGGGAGGACAGGGCCTCCTACGAGCAGTACTTC,CATREDRASYEQYF
TRBV14,TRBJ2-2,.,.,TGTGCCAGCAGCCAAGGGGGCTACCCGAACACCGGGGAGCTGTTTTTT,CASSQGGYPNTGELFF
TRBV6-5,TRBJ2-3,.,.,TGTGCCAGCAGTTATAATCCCGCCAGCACAGATACGCAGTATTTT,CASSYNPASTDTQYF
TRBV9,TRBJ2-2,.,.,TGTGCCAGCAGCGACGTGAGGTACACCGGGGAGCTGTTTTTT,CASSDVRYTGELFF
TRBV24-1,TRBJ1-1,.,TRBD1,TGTGCCACCAGTGATTGGGACAGCCCTGAAGCTTTCTTT,CATSDWDSPEAFF
TRBV29-1,TRBJ1-2,.,.,TGCAGCGTTGATGAGGGGGGGTCCCGAGATCTTAGATATGGCTACACCTTC,CSVDEGGSRDLRYGYTF
TRBV4-1,TRBJ2-7,once,.,TGCGCCAGCAGCCAAGTGGGCACCTACGAGCAGTACTTC,CASSQVGTYEQYF